This TCR beta chain was captured by sequencing in a study of cytomegalovirus exposure and HLA in healthy donors. Study overall: Researchers previously reported finding fewer than 140 million unique TCR beta sequences from roughly 200 million T cells.

PCR involved 60 Vbeta and 13 Jbeta primers. In the original processing: Approximately 9.9 million of some 80 million unique TCR beta chains were shared, per a later count. Here immunoSEQ multiplex PCR was the method, and the copy in TCRdb shows in-frame clones only, minus some. D and trimming were read from the DNA, whereas the V and J calls and clone size are those reported in that table. The table shows about 170,000 clones, with 60% to 85% occurring only once. These donors, healthy bone marrow donors, were studied. The study sampled nominally healthy donors, though unrecorded immune exposures were likely. The length of the CDR3 is 14 residues. V was trimmed by 6 bases and J by 3 bases, leaving 14 bases between them. Germline-derived CDR1 and CDR2 are SNHLY and FYNNEI.

The chain combines TRBV2 with TRBJ1-1; D is unclear. The sample comprised PBMCs. The TCR was taken from a female donor in good health and CMV-seronegative. In DNA form, the CDR3 reads TGTGCCAGCAGGTGGTACAGCAGACACACTGAAGCTTTCTTT. This translates into CASRWYSRHTEAFF.